The 19 T cell receptor beta chains presented below share a single source sample, sequenced in a study of blood T cells in healthy people across ages (dated by TCRdb to the mid-2010s). Receptor libraries were prepared by 5' RACE. TCRdb names Illumina HiSeq 2500 as the instrument used. A second roughly 6 to 12 cycle PCR used a sample-barcoded 5' primer and a J-beta primer mix. TCRdb trimmed the raw reads at Q25, called clones with MiXCR and kept productive beta chains. Rows are unified per CDR3 protein, each entry keeping the most common DNA and genes. Recorded for this sample are about 1,400,000 distinct CDR3 sequences; approximately 40% of them occurred a single time. 6.5% to 10% of the sample belongs to the ten largest clones. Sample: blood. These TCRs come from a woman under 30 in good health.

V usage is TRBV2 and J usage is TRBJ2-3, with 9 positions matching TRBD1. Germline assignment: CDR1 SNHLY and CDR2 FYNNEI. This CDR3 is built from 18 residues. The J segment lost 0 bases and the V segment lost 5 bases, leaving 12 bases of the junction unmatched. CDR3 residues: CASSRTGELAPSTDTQYF. CDR3 nucleotide sequence: TGTGCCAGCAGTAGGACAGGGGAATTAGCTCCTAGCACAGATACGCAGTATTTT.

This chain uses TRBV7-9 with TRBJ2-1; D remains ambiguous. The CDR3 is 16 residues long. V dropped 2 bases and J dropped 0 bases, with 11 bases sitting between them. Germline V gives CDR1 SEHNR, CDR2 FQNEAQ (reference sequence). CDR3 sequence reads: CASSLSGSPSYNEQFF. Here the CDR3 DNA reads TGTGCCAGCAGCTTATCTGGCAGCCCCTCCTACAATGAGCAGTTCTTC. The full variable domain, in which reference TRBV7-9 and TRBJ2-1 provide the parts outside the CDR3, is DTGVSQNPRHKITKRGQNVTFRCDPISEHNRLYWYRQTLGQGPEFLTYFQNEAQLEKSRLLSDRFSAERPKGSFSTLEIQRTEQGDSAMYLCASSLSGSPSYNEQFFGPGTRLTVL.

The genes are TRBV3-1 and TRBJ2-1; D remains ambiguous. This CDR3 region has 16 residues. From germline, CDR1 is LGHDT and CDR2 YNNKEL (reference sequence). V was shortened by 0 bases and J by 9 bases, with 18 bases between the two germline ends. CDR3 bases: TGTGCCAGCAGCCAAGATATAGGGCCCGTGGGCACTGAGCAGTTCTTC. Translation gives CASSQDIGPVGTEQFF.

The CDR3 loop is CASSIWVWSYEQYF. CDR3 DNA sequence: TGTGCCAGCAGCATATGGGTCTGGTCCTACGAGCAGTACTTC. The V call is TRBV21-1, the J call TRBJ2-7. TRBV21-1 is a listed pseudogene. This CDR3 contains 14 residues.

This clonotype was detected a few times. CDR3 sequence: CASSSRLADYNEQFF. The DNA for the CDR3 is TGTGCCAGCAGCTCCAGACTAGCGGATTACAATGAGCAGTTCTTC. The chain uses TRBV5-4 and TRBJ2-1; 9 nucleotides match TRBD2. The V segment lost 3 bases and the J segment 4 bases; nucleotides outside the gene matches: 5. The CDR3 has 15 residues. Germline V gene data show CDR1 as SGHNT and CDR2 as YYREEE (reference sequence).

The CDR3 DNA follows: TGTGCCAGCAGTTTAGCGACAGGAGTGACCGGGGAGCTGTTTTTT. Protein sequence: CASSLATGVTGELFF. The chain has TRBV12-3 or TRBV12-4 and TRBJ2-2; a possible D gene is TRBD1 (6 bases). CDR3 length: 15 residues. Deletions cut 0 bases from V and 5 bases from J, with 10 bases between.

This clonotype was seen repeatedly, ten times or more. The rearrangement uses TRBV3-1 and TRBJ1-2; 8 positions match TRBD1. V gave up 5 bases and J gave up 2 bases; unmatched junction bases: 16. CDR3 length equals 18 residues. The germline CDR1 and CDR2 sequences are LGHDT and YNNKEL (reference sequence). The chain's CDR3 is CASSSRPLNRGWNYGYTF. Written as DNA, the CDR3 is TGTGCCAGCAGCTCCAGGCCTCTCAACAGGGGGTGGAACTATGGCTACACCTTC.

The genes are TRBV2 and TRBJ2-1, with D possibly being TRBD1 (6 bases). Trimming took off 4 bases at V and 0 bases at J, with 10 bases between the two ends. Germline lookup yields CDR1 SNHLY and CDR2 FYNNEI. This CDR3 has 15 residues. This chain's CDR3 is CASSVWTDSYNEQFF. CDR3 in DNA: TGTGCCAGCAGTGTATGGACAGACTCCTACAATGAGCAGTTCTTC.

A few counts support this clonotype. The CDR3 DNA reads TGTGCCAGCACCCCCCCAAGGAATAGCAATCAGCCCCAGCATTTT. This sequence encodes CASTPPRNSNQPQHF. J is TRBJ1-5 and V is TRBV28; D call uncertain. V lost 7 bases, J lost 0 bases, and 13 bases lay in between. The CDR3 loop spans 15 amino acids. CDR1 and CDR2 (germline): MDHEN, SYDVKM.

The genes are TRBV5-1 and TRBJ2-5; D is undetermined. Germline V lookup: CDR1 SGHRS, CDR2 YFSETQ. V lost 6 bases, J lost 7 bases, and 16 bases lay in between. The CDR3 runs to 13 residues. The CDR3 DNA is TGCGCCAGCACCGAACCGATTTCGGTGACCCAGTACTTC. Protein sequence: CASTEPISVTQYF.

This chain joins TRBV4-1 and TRBJ2-7; TRBD2 aligns across 8 bases. Germline CDR1 is MGHRA and CDR2 is YSYEKL. This CDR3 spans 17 amino acids. Trimming cost V 1 base and J 0 bases; bases outside gene matches: 8. The CDR3 region is CASSQVGAGVNSYEQYF. CDR3 sequence (DNA): TGCGCCAGCAGCCAAGTAGGAGCGGGGGTGAACTCCTACGAGCAGTACTTC.

About this clonotype itself: A junction end diverges from the germline sequence, so it may reflect a read error. The genes are TRBV10-3 and TRBJ2-1; TRBD2 matches at 7 bases. The CDR3 loop spans 15 amino acids. Germline CDR1 reads ENHRY; CDR2 reads SYGVKD. The CDR3 DNA sequence: TGTGCCACCAGTGAGATGGCGGGGGAGGGCCATGAGCAGTTCTTC. Amino acid sequence: CATSEMAGEGHEQFF.

This clonotype appeared a few times. The rearrangement links TRBV7-2 to TRBJ2-7, with 12 bases fitting TRBD2. The CDR3 sequence is 15 residues long. Germline V gives CDR1 SGHTA, CDR2 FQGNSA. Losses at the gene ends were 5 bases for V and 1 base for J; bases not matched to a gene: 3. CDR3 sequence reads: CASSALAGGSYEQYF. The CDR3 bases are TGTGCCAGCAGCGCCCTAGCGGGAGGGTCCTACGAGCAGTACTTC.

This clonotype was recorded many times. This rearrangement joins TRBV7-9 to TRBJ2-7, with D unresolved. Germline V gene data show CDR1 as SEHNR and CDR2 as FQNEAQ (reference sequence). V was pared by 0 bases and J by 6 bases, with 9 bases between. The CDR3 runs 13 residues. The CDR3, as DNA: TGTGCCAGCAGCTTAGCTTGGAAGGGCGAGCAGTACTTC. Its translation: CASSLAWKGEQYF. Supplemented by reference TRBV7-9 and TRBJ2-7, the full variable domain reads DTGVSQNPRHKITKRGQNVTFRCDPISEHNRLYWYRQTLGQGPEFLTYFQNEAQLEKSRLLSDRFSAERPKGSFSTLEIQRTEQGDSAMYLCASSLAWKGEQYFGPGTRLTVT.

The chain recombines TRBV10-3 with TRBJ2-1, with D unresolved. Trimming removed 0 bases from V and 8 bases from J, with 8 bases in between. The CDR3 covers 13 residues. Per the germline V gene, CDR1 is ENHRY and CDR2 is SYGVKD. CDR3 amino acids: CAISESSIHEQFF. DNA for the CDR3: TGTGCCATCAGTGAGTCGAGCATTCATGAGCAGTTCTTC.

This clonotype turned up a few times. The gene calls are TRBV10-3 and TRBJ2-2; 10 positions agree with TRBD1. Germline V gene sequence: CDR1 ENHRY, CDR2 SYGVKD. Trimming removed 5 bases from V and 0 bases from J; junction bases left unmatched: 3. This CDR3 has 16 residues. The CDR3 region is CAISWGQGSNTGELFF. The CDR3, as DNA: TGTGCCATCAGTTGGGGACAGGGGTCGAACACCGGGGAGCTGTTTTTT.

This clonotype has only a few counts. The chain couples TRBV4-1 to TRBJ2-7; TRBD2 agrees at 9 bases. This CDR3 spans 15 amino acids. Germline V gene lookup returns CDR1 MGHRA and CDR2 YSYEKL. V gave up 5 bases and J gave up 0 bases; unmatched junction bases: 5. The CDR3: CASSSALAGSYEQYF. The CDR3 DNA sequence: TGCGCCAGCAGCTCAGCACTAGCGGGCTCCTACGAGCAGTACTTC.

This chain links TRBV10-3 with TRBJ2-7, with 11 bases identical to TRBD2. The CDR3 runs 17 residues. V lost 4 bases and J lost 7; bases outside the gene matches: 15. Germline CDR1 reads ENHRY; CDR2 reads SYGVKD. This chain's CDR3 is CAISGRLAGGTYNEQYF. DNA of the CDR3: TGTGCCATCAGTGGTAGGCTAGCGGGGGGAACCTACAATGAGCAGTACTTC.

The rearrangement joins TRBV7-9 to TRBJ2-7; D may be TRBD1 (7 bases). The J call may be faulty, since TRBJ2-5 better matches the DNA end. This CDR3 has 15 residues. CDR1 is SEHNR, CDR2 FQNEAQ, per germline (reference sequence). CDR3 nucleotide sequence: TGTGCCAGCAGCAAAAGCAGGGGGGCACAAGAGACCCAGTACTTC. As protein: CASSKSRGAQETQYF.